This passage covers 20 T cell receptor beta chains from one sample sequenced in a study of response to subunit inactivated influenza vaccine. TCRdb ran MiXCR on the RT-PCR reads and lists one entry per CDR3 protein. The table has some 190,000 distinct CDR3 sequences, approximately 15% seen once. The source material was CD8+ T cells sorted from PBMCs, sampled approximately 5 days after vaccination. These receptors were collected from a man aged 45-65 years who received an inactivated influenza vaccine.

This clonotype came up a few times. The V call is TRBV6-1, the J call TRBJ2-3; D is uncertain. Trimming removed 7 bases from V and 4 bases from J, with 12 bases in between. Germline lookup yields CDR1 MNHNS and CDR2 SASEGT. The CDR3 has 13 residues. CDR3 coding DNA: TGTGCCAGCATTGATAGTTTGGCAGATACGCAGTATTTT. This sequence encodes CASIDSLADTQYF.

In this sample, this clonotype turned up a few times. This chain links TRBV9 with TRBJ2-1, with 8 bases matching TRBD2. V shed 4 bases, J shed 9 bases, and the junction held 12 bases outside the gene matches. The CDR3 extends over 15 amino acids. From germline, CDR1 is SGDLS and CDR2 YYNGEE. DNA for the CDR3: TGTGCCAGCAGCCAATCCGGGACTAGTAGAACTGAGCAGTTCTTC. It codes for CASSQSGTSRTEQFF. Full variable domain (missing parts from reference TRBV9 and TRBJ2-1): DSGVTQTPKHLITATGQRVTLRCSPRSGDLSVYWYQQSLDQGLQFLIQYYNGEERAKGNILERFSAQQFPDLHSELNLSSLELGDSALYFCASSQSGTSRTEQFFGPGTRLTVL.

The chain recombines TRBV11-3 with TRBJ2-1; D assignment may be TRBD1 or TRBD2 (5 bases each). The CDR3 loop spans 16 amino acids. Germline values: CDR1 SGHNT, CDR2 YENEEA. The V end was cut by 2 bases, the J end by 1 base, with 12 bases between. This CDR3 reads CASSLYTGQSYNEQFF. The CDR3, as DNA: TGTGCCAGCAGCTTATATACGGGGCAGTCCTACAATGAGCAGTTCTTC.

The table lists this clonotype with many counts. CDR3 residues: CATRPRGETNTEAFF. The CDR3 DNA follows: TGTGCCACCCGACCCCGAGGGGAAACGAACACTGAAGCTTTCTTT. The chain combines TRBV24-1 with TRBJ1-1; maybe TRBD1 (5 bases). The CDR3 spans 15 residues. Trimming took off 9 bases at V and 1 base at J, with 17 bases between the two ends. Germline CDR1 KGHDR, CDR2 SFDVKD.

The CDR3 loop is CSETTGTGANVLTF. DNA of the CDR3: TGCAGTGAAACAACAGGGACTGGGGCCAACGTCCTGACTTTC. The gene calls are TRBV20-1 and TRBJ2-6; a weak D match, TRBD1 (6 bases). This CDR3 has 14 amino acids. CDR1 is DFQATT and CDR2 is SNEGSKA in the germline V gene (reference sequence). V was shortened by 7 bases and J by 2 bases, with 12 bases between the two germline ends.

This clonotype came up a few times. This chain connects TRBV29-1 to TRBJ1-2; maybe TRBD1 (5 bases). Germline V CDR1 and CDR2: SQVTM, ANQGSEA. The length of the CDR3 is 12 residues. Trimming took off 4 bases at V and 1 base at J, with 7 bases between the two ends. The CDR3 DNA is TGCAGCGTTGGCGACAGTAACTATGGCTACACCTTC. This encodes CSVGDSNYGYTF.

The chain employs TRBV10-3 and TRBJ1-2, with D possibly matching TRBD1 (5 bases). Trimming cost V 8 bases and J 2 bases, with 12 bases left between them. CDR3 size: 13 residues. Germline V CDR1 and CDR2: ENHRY, SYGVKD. Here the CDR3 reads CAIEPTENYGYTF. The DNA of the CDR3 is TGTGCCATCGAACCGACAGAGAACTATGGCTACACCTTC.

The rearrangement uses TRBV5-6 and TRBJ2-7; perhaps TRBD1 as D (5 bases). Germline assignment: CDR1 SGHDT and CDR2 YYEEEE. The length of the CDR3 is 15 residues. The V end lost 2 bases, the J end lost 3 bases, and 15 bases lay between the germline ends. The CDR3 sequence is CASSFSRAIYYEQYF. CDR3 coding DNA: TGTGCCAGCAGCTTTAGCAGGGCAATTTACTACGAGCAGTACTTC.

Here the CDR3 DNA reads TGTGCCAGCTATGGCAATCAGCCCCAGCATTTT. Its translation: CASYGNQPQHF. The chain couples TRBV6-1 to TRBJ1-5; D is ambiguous. V dropped 8 bases and J dropped 2 bases, with 4 bases sitting between them. CDR1 is MNHNS and CDR2 is SASEGT in the germline V gene. This CDR3 is built from 11 residues.

This clonotype has ten or more counts. The chain has TRBV28 and TRBJ2-7, with no clear D. Germline lookup yields CDR1 MDHEN and CDR2 SYDVKM. The V and J ends lost 4 bases and 7 bases respectively, with 8 bases between them. The CDR3 loop spans 11 amino acids. The CDR3 loop is CASSSPMEQYF. The CDR3 DNA reads as TGTGCCAGCAGTTCCCCCATGGAGCAGTACTTC.

DNA for the CDR3: TGCGCCAGCAGCTTTGAAACTACTAGCACAGATACGCAGTATTTT. It codes for CASSFETTSTDTQYF. The rearrangement uses TRBV5-1 and TRBJ2-3; no definite D call. V was cut by 2 bases and J by 0 bases, with 10 bases left in between. This CDR3 spans 15 amino acids. The germline gives CDR1 SGHRS, CDR2 YFSETQ.

This clonotype was counted a few times. The chain is built from TRBV7-9 and TRBJ2-3; 9 positions agree with TRBD2. This CDR3 is 15 amino acids long. V was clipped by 6 bases and J by 2 bases; unmatched bases: 6. The germline CDR1 and CDR2 sequences are SEHNR and FQNEAQ (reference sequence). The CDR3 region has the DNA TGTGCCAGCAGTTTTAGCGGGGGCGACACAGATACGCAGTATTTT. This gives the protein CASSFSGGDTDTQYF. Using reference TRBV7-9 and TRBJ2-3 for the parts outside the CDR3, the full variable domain is DTGVSQNPRHKITKRGQNVTFRCDPISEHNRLYWYRQTLGQGPEFLTYFQNEAQLEKSRLLSDRFSAERPKGSFSTLEIQRTEQGDSAMYLCASSFSGGDTDTQYFGPGTRLTVL.

The sample holds many counts of this clonotype. The V gene is TRBV14, the J gene TRBJ2-3; the match to TRBD2 covers 9 bases. The CDR3 sequence is 15 residues long. Germline V gives CDR1 SGHDN, CDR2 FVKESK. V lost 3 bases to trimming and J lost 6 bases; unmatched junction nucleotides: 7. The CDR3 protein is CASSQTSGLWDTQYF. In nucleotides, the CDR3 is TGTGCCAGCAGCCAGACTAGCGGACTCTGGGATACGCAGTATTTT.

The chain has TRBV5-1 and TRBJ2-5, with a weak D call TRBD1 (6 bases). Germline V CDR1 and CDR2: SGHRS, YFSETQ. This CDR3 is 15 amino acids long. V was pared by 0 bases and J by 5 bases, with 14 bases between. Here the CDR3 DNA reads TGCGCCAGCAGCTTGGACAGGGTGTATATGGAGACCCAGTACTTC. It translates to CASSLDRVYMETQYF.

This clonotype was observed a handful of times. The CDR3 protein is CAWSWDRGSYEQYF. The CDR3 DNA follows: TGTGCCTGGAGTTGGGACAGGGGCTCCTACGAGCAGTACTTC. This rearrangement joins TRBV30 to TRBJ2-7; 10 bases align to TRBD1. V shed 2 bases and J 0 bases; nucleotides not matched to a gene: 1. This CDR3 is 14 amino acids long. CDR1 GTSNPN and CDR2 SVGIG come from the germline V gene (reference sequence). The complete variable domain, with remaining parts taken from reference TRBV30 and TRBJ2-7, reads SQTIHQWPATLVQPVGSPLSLECTVEGTSNPNLYWYRQAAGRGLQLLFYSVGIGQISSEVPQNLSASRPQDRQFILSSKKLLLSDSGFYLCAWSWDRGSYEQYFGPGTRLTVT.

The gene calls are TRBV20-1 and TRBJ2-1; D may be TRBD1 (6 bases). CDR3 length equals 12 residues. The germline gives CDR1 DFQATT, CDR2 SNEGSKA (reference sequence). The V end was cut by 8 bases, the J end by 10 bases, with 18 bases between. CDR3 nucleotide sequence: TGCAGTACACCTGACAGGTTTTTCGAGCAGTTCTTC. Translating it yields CSTPDRFFEQFF.

This clonotype appeared many times. The genes are TRBV20-1 and TRBJ2-2; tentatively, D is TRBD2 (5 bases). Trimming left V 3 bases short and J 0 bases short, with 5 bases between. The CDR3 extends over 13 amino acids. Germline V gene lookup returns CDR1 DFQATT and CDR2 SNEGSKA (reference sequence). The CDR3 DNA is TGCAGTGCTAGGGGAGCGAACACCGGGGAGCTGTTTTTT. Translated, it gives CSARGANTGELFF.

The chain links TRBV9 to TRBJ2-3; D might be TRBD2 (7 bases). Germline-derived CDR1 and CDR2 are SGDLS and YYNGEE. The CDR3 runs to 17 residues. The ends were cut back, 4 bases at V and 2 bases at J, with 20 bases in the middle. This chain's CDR3 is CASSLSWGGPPTDTQYF. CDR3 in DNA: TGTGCCAGCAGCCTAAGTTGGGGGGGCCCTCCCACAGATACGCAGTATTTT.

In this sample, this clonotype turned up a few times. The chain is built from TRBV12-3 or TRBV12-4 and TRBJ1-5, with D possibly matching TRBD1 (6 bases). The CDR3 is made up of 13 amino acids. Trimming left V 5 bases short and J 2 bases short, with 7 bases between. The CDR3 region is CASSHRGNQPQHF. CDR3 coding DNA: TGTGCCAGCAGTCACAGGGGCAATCAGCCCCAGCATTTT.

In this sample, this clonotype turned up a few times. The CDR3 DNA follows: TGTGCCAGCAGCCCCGGGACAGGGGGCGCAGATACGCAGTATTTT. Its translation is CASSPGTGGADTQYF. J is TRBJ2-3 and V is TRBV11-2; TRBD1 matches at 12 bases. V gave up 5 bases and J gave up 4 bases; unmatched junction bases: 4. Looked up from germline, CDR1 is SGHAT and CDR2 is FQNNGV. This CDR3 comprises 15 residues.